This T cell receptor (beta chain) emerged from a study of early T cells in non-severe SARS-CoV-2 infection. Study-level information: Sequencing of bulk RNA from unsorted whole blood was done, without chain pairing. General observations from the study: Missing private and CD4 specificities, VDJdb matching favored anti-spike CD8 responses.

Germline CDR1 reads ENHRY; CDR2 reads SYGVKD. Trimming shortened V by 4 bases and J by 6 bases, and 9 bases separated the two germline ends. CDR3 length equals 12 residues. Individual cDNA molecules were tagged with unique molecular identifiers, the study reported. Each CDR3 protein gets one entry after TCRdb re-called the 5' RACE reads with MiXCR. The sample shows some 80,000 distinct CDR3 sequences, roughly a tenth of them seen only once. As for this clonotype: Antigen: not known.

The chain combines TRBV10-3 with TRBJ1-1, with D perhaps matching TRBD1 (5 bases). The sample in question was whole blood, obtained at baseline. The receptor's source is an adult who was a healthcare worker with PCR-confirmed SARS-CoV-2 infection or an uninfected control (not recorded which). The CDR3 coding sequence is TGTGCCATCAGTGCGGGGGTCGCTGAAGCTTTCTTT. This translates into CAISAGVAEAFF.